Below are 21 T cell receptor beta chains sequenced from a single sample in a study of cytomegalovirus exposure and HLA in healthy donors. The PCR ran on 60 Vbeta and 13 Jbeta primers. Sequenced by immunoSEQ multiplex PCR; TCRdb stores in-frame clones only, minus some. The table shows 210,000 or so clones, with more than 65% occurring only once. Input material: PBMCs. The receptors derive from a man between 18 and 35 years old in good health and CMV-seronegative.

This sequence joins TRBV2 and TRBJ1-2, with 9 bases aligning to TRBD1. This CDR3 has 15 residues. V was pared by 6 bases and J by 2 bases, with 7 bases of the junction left unmatched. Germline V lookup: CDR1 SNHLY, CDR2 FYNNEI. CDR3 residues: CASSRPGTGNYGYTF. CDR3 bases: TGTGCCAGCAGCCGTCCCGGGACAGGGAACTATGGCTACACCTTC.

The chain recombines TRBV6-5 with TRBJ1-2; D not certain. Trimming took 4 bases from V and 1 from J, leaving 10 bases between them. The CDR3 runs 14 residues. Germline V gene lookup returns CDR1 MNHEY and CDR2 SVGAGI. CDR3: CASSSPQSNYGYTF. CDR3 coding DNA: TGTGCCAGCAGTTCCCCACAGAGTAACTATGGCTACACCTTC.

The V gene is TRBV7-9, the J gene TRBJ1-5; 10 bases map to TRBD1. The germline gives CDR1 SEHNR, CDR2 FQNEAQ (reference sequence). J lost 3 bases, V lost 6 bases, and 2 bases had no gene match. The CDR3 runs to 14 residues. The CDR3 coding sequence is TGTGCCAGCAGGGGGACAGGGGACAATCAGCCCCAGCATTTT. Protein product: CASRGTGDNQPQHF.

There are a few counts of this clone. The chain is built from TRBV6-1 and TRBJ2-7; 7 positions agree with TRBD2. V shed 7 bases, J shed 0 bases, and the junction held 9 bases outside the gene matches. The CDR3 runs to 15 residues. Germline V gene lookup returns CDR1 MNHNS and CDR2 SASEGT. CDR3 sequence (DNA): TGTGCCAGCACCGCCGGGGGGTCCACCTCCTACGAGCAGTACTTC. Its protein is CASTAGGSTSYEQYF.

The chain's CDR3 is CAWSVGQAYEQYF. The CDR3 DNA is TGTGCCTGGAGTGTGGGCCAAGCCTACGAGCAGTACTTC. V and J are TRBV30 and TRBJ2-7; D unresolved. Trimming took 0 bases from V and 2 from J, leaving 8 bases between them. Per the germline V gene, CDR1 is GTSNPN and CDR2 is SVGIG (reference sequence). The CDR3 is 13 amino acids.

The V call is TRBV11-2, the J call TRBJ2-1; D perhaps matches TRBD2 (6 bases). Germline loops: CDR1 SGHAT, CDR2 FQNNGV. The germline V and J ends were trimmed by 8 bases and 0 bases, with 11 bases remaining between them. The CDR3 loop spans 14 amino acids. CDR3 amino acids: CASQGLSSYNEQFF. The CDR3 DNA follows: TGTGCCAGCCAGGGACTCAGCTCCTACAATGAGCAGTTCTTC. The full variable domain, rest sourced from reference TRBV11-2 and TRBJ2-1, is EAGVAQSPRYKIIEKRQSVAFWCNPISGHATLYWYQQILGQGPKLLIQFQNNGVVDDSQLPKDRFSAERLKGVDSTLKIQPAKLEDSAVYLCASQGLSSYNEQFFGPGTRLTVL.

The CDR3 DNA reads as TGTGCCACCGCCGGGACAGGGGATGGCTACACCTTC. Protein sequence: CATAGTGDGYTF. The J gene is TRBJ1-2, the V gene TRBV2; 10 positions match TRBD1. CDR1 SNHLY and CDR2 FYNNEI come from the germline V gene. CDR3 length: 12 residues. Unmatched junction bases numbered 5, after V lost 10 bases and J lost 6 bases.

The chain links TRBV28 to TRBJ2-1; unclear D gene. CDR3 length: 12 residues. From germline, CDR1 is MDHEN and CDR2 SYDVKM. The V gene lost 2 bases and the J gene lost 5 bases, with 4 bases spanning the gap. The CDR3 DNA follows: TGTGCCAGCAGTTTACTAAACAATGAGCAGTTCTTC. This sequence encodes CASSLLNNEQFF.

This chain links TRBV4-2 with TRBJ2-7; perhaps TRBD2 as D (6 bases). The length of the CDR3 is 15 residues. The V and J ends lost 5 bases and 0 bases respectively, with 14 bases between them. Germline V gives CDR1 LGHNA, CDR2 YNFKEQ. CDR3 in amino acids: CASSVRGTSSYEQYF. CDR3 coding DNA: TGTGCCAGCAGCGTTCGGGGGACGAGCTCCTACGAGCAGTACTTC.

The chain employs TRBV7-9 and TRBJ2-7; weak D call: TRBD2 (5 bases). Trimming took 0 bases from V and 1 from J, leaving 7 bases between them. CDR3 size: 14 residues. CDR1 and CDR2 from the germline V gene are SEHNR and FQNEAQ (reference sequence). This CDR3 reads CASSLAGESYEQYF. Here the CDR3 DNA reads TGTGCCAGCAGCTTAGCGGGAGAATCCTACGAGCAGTACTTC.

The chain uses TRBV27 and TRBJ1-2, with a weak D call TRBD1 (6 bases). Germline assignment: CDR1 MNHEY and CDR2 SMNVEV (reference sequence). This CDR3 region has 14 residues. V was trimmed by 5 bases and J by 7 bases, leaving 17 bases between them. CDR3 region: CASSPRVGAAGYTF. The CDR3 region has the DNA TGTGCCAGCAGTCCAAGAGTGGGGGCGGCTGGCTACACCTTC.

This chain connects TRBV4-2 to TRBJ2-3, with 7 bases that match TRBD2. V gave up 1 base and J gave up 3 bases; unmatched junction bases: 10. The V gene's germline CDR1 is LGHNA and CDR2 YNFKEQ. The length of the CDR3 is 17 residues. The CDR3 spells CASSQGGTTSATDTQYF. The CDR3 DNA reads as TGTGCCAGCAGCCAAGGCGGGACTACTTCAGCAACAGATACGCAGTATTTT.

The chain is built from TRBV11-1 and TRBJ2-1; tentative D call: TRBD2 (5 bases). Germline loops: CDR1 SGHAT, CDR2 FQDESV (reference sequence). This CDR3 spans 15 amino acids. V shed 1 base and J shed 0 bases, with 7 bases lying between them. Here the CDR3 DNA reads TGTGCCAGCAGCTTAGGAGCGGACTCCTACAATGAGCAGTTCTTC. This encodes CASSLGADSYNEQFF.

V usage is TRBV6-6 and J usage is TRBJ1-5; weak D call: TRBD1 (6 bases). The V end was cut by 2 bases, the J end by 4 bases, with 15 bases between. The germline V gene encodes CDR1 MNHNY and CDR2 SVGAGI (reference sequence). The CDR3 sequence is 16 residues long. The DNA for the CDR3 is TGTGCCAGCAGTTACCAGACAGGATTGGGGAATCAGCCCCAGCATTTT. Protein sequence: CASSYQTGLGNQPQHF.

This chain uses TRBV6-5 with TRBJ1-2; tentative D call: TRBD1 (6 bases). The CDR3 loop spans 14 amino acids. Trimming took off 0 bases at V and 4 bases at J, with 9 bases between the two ends. Per the germline V gene, CDR1 is MNHEY and CDR2 is SVGAGI. This CDR3 reads CASSYSDSSYGYTF. CDR3 DNA sequence: TGTGCCAGCAGTTACTCGGACAGCAGCTATGGCTACACCTTC.

The J gene is TRBJ1-5, the V gene TRBV2; TRBD1 matches at 9 bases. The ends lost 6 bases at V and 2 bases at J; junction bases unmatched: 5. The CDR3 extends over 15 amino acids. The germline V gene has CDR1 SNHLY and CDR2 FYNNEI. CDR3 residues: CASSPRTGGNQPQHF. The CDR3 nucleotides are TGTGCCAGCAGCCCCCGGACAGGGGGCAATCAGCCCCAGCATTTT.

The chain has TRBV7-9 and TRBJ1-4; 11 bases align to TRBD1. The CDR3 covers 14 residues. The V gene end was trimmed by 5 bases and the J gene end by 7 bases; junction bases not matched to a gene: 3. CDR1 SEHNR and CDR2 FQNEAQ come from the germline V gene (reference sequence). CDR3 residues: CASSPGTGGEKLFF. The CDR3 bases are TGTGCCAGCAGCCCCGGGACAGGGGGTGAAAAACTGTTTTTT.

J is TRBJ2-1 and V is TRBV6-1; the D is unclear. The CDR3 totals 15 residues. Germline V gene lookup returns CDR1 MNHNS and CDR2 SASEGT. V lost 2 bases to trimming and J lost 2 bases, with 10 bases between them. The chain's CDR3 is CASSETVPTYNEQFF. The CDR3 nucleotides are TGTGCCAGCAGTGAAACAGTGCCGACCTACAATGAGCAGTTCTTC.

In nucleotides, the CDR3 is TGTGCCAGCAGCCAAGTTGGGGGGGCTAGCGGCAATGAGCAGTTCTTC. This sequence encodes CASSQVGGASGNEQFF. The J gene is TRBJ2-1, the V gene TRBV4-2; weak D call: TRBD2 (7 bases). The V end was cut by 1 base, the J end by 6 bases, with 16 bases between. The CDR3 is 16 amino acids. Germline CDR1 reads LGHNA; CDR2 reads YNFKEQ.

A few counts support this clone. The rearrangement joins TRBV13 to TRBJ1-2, with TRBD1 identical over 9 bases. Germline V gene data show CDR1 as PRHDT and CDR2 as FYEKMQ (reference sequence). Trimming at V came to 4 bases and at J to 4 bases, leaving 4 bases not matched to a gene. The CDR3 consists of 14 residues. CDR3: CASSSGQGLYGYTF. The CDR3 DNA follows: TGTGCCAGCAGCTCGGGACAGGGACTCTATGGCTACACCTTC.

The V and J genes are TRBV6-5 and TRBJ2-7; no clear D. V dropped 10 bases and J dropped 1 base, with 5 bases sitting between them. The V gene's germline CDR1 is MNHEY and CDR2 SVGAGI. The CDR3 totals 10 residues. CDR3 sequence (DNA): TGTGCCATCCTATCCTACGAGCAGTACTTC. Amino acid sequence: CAILSYEQYF.